This T cell receptor (beta chain) came from a study of cytomegalovirus exposure and HLA in healthy donors. On the study more broadly: From some 180 million T cells, an earlier analysis saw roughly 120 million unique TCR beta sequences. General study results and limits: Within an earlier analysis, most TCR beta V segments proved productive either about 90% or about 30% of the time. The authors later linked a missense DCLRE1C variant to TCR beta V- and J-gene trimming.

Concerning this clone itself: Its antigen is not identified.

Researchers ran the PCR with 60 Vbeta and 13 Jbeta primers. Authors' methods: The count from a later analysis was about 80 million unique TCR beta chains, some 10 million of them shared. TCRdb keeps only in-frame clones here, not all; method: immunoSEQ multiplex PCR. V, J and clone size were drawn from that table, and D and trimming were deduced from the DNA. The table lists fewer than 120,000 clones, roughly 80% of them singletons. The CDR3 has 14 amino acids. V lost 9 bases and J lost 2, with 15 bases in between. CDR1 and CDR2 from the germline V gene are MDHEN and SYDVKM. The sample comprised PBMCs. The TCR comes from a woman in her 30s in good health and CMV-seronegative. The chain carries TRBV28 and TRBJ2-3; TRBD1 is a possible D gene (6 bases). The CDR3, as DNA: TGTGCCAGTCAGGGGTTTGGGGACACAGATACGCAGTATTTT. It specifies CASQGFGDTDTQYF. Full variable domain (outside the CDR3, taken from reference TRBV28 and TRBJ2-3): DVKVTQSSRYLVKRTGEKVFLECVQDMDHENMFWYRQDPGLGLRLIYFSYDVKMKEKGDIPEGYSVSREKKERFSLILESASTNQTSMYLCASQGFGDTDTQYFGPGTRLTVL.